This TCR beta chain was obtained from a study of cytomegalovirus exposure and HLA in healthy donors. Points from the study as a whole: Later, an analysis found that common viral pathogens appeared to be linked with several of the most significant clusters.

Germline V gene data show CDR1 as LGHNA and CDR2 as YNFKEQ. This CDR3 has 15 residues. Trimming stripped 3 bases from V and 5 bases from J, with 16 bases between. Notes on this clone: The target antigen is unknown.

PCR used 60 Vbeta primers and 13 Jbeta primers. Profiled with immunoSEQ multiplex PCR; TCRdb holds only in-frame clones, not every one. The repertoire includes around 85,000 clones, around four fifths of them detected once, and about 7.3% sits in the top ten. This TCR derives from a man younger than 45 in good health and CMV-seronegative. Input material: PBMCs. V usage is TRBV4-2 and J usage is TRBJ2-5, with D possibly TRBD1 on 9 matching bases. The CDR3: CASSQVAGQGETQYF. The CDR3 DNA reads TGTGCCAGCAGCCAGGTAGCGGGACAGGGCGAGACCCAGTACTTC.